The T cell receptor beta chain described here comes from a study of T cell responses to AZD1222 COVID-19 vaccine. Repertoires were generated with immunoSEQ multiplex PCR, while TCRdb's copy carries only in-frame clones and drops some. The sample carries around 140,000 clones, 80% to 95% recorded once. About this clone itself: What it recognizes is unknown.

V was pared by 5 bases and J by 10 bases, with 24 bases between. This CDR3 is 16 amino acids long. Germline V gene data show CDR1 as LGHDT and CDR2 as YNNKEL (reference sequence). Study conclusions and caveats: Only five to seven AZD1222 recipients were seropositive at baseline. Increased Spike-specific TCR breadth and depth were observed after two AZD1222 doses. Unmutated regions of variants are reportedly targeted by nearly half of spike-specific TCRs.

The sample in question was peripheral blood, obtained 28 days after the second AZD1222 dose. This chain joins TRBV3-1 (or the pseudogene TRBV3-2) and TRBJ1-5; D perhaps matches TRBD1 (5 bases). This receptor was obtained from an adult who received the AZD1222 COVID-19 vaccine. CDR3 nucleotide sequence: TGTGCCAGCAGCGCATCCACTTGGACACTAGCCGGACCCCAGCATTTT. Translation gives CASSASTWTLAGPQHF.